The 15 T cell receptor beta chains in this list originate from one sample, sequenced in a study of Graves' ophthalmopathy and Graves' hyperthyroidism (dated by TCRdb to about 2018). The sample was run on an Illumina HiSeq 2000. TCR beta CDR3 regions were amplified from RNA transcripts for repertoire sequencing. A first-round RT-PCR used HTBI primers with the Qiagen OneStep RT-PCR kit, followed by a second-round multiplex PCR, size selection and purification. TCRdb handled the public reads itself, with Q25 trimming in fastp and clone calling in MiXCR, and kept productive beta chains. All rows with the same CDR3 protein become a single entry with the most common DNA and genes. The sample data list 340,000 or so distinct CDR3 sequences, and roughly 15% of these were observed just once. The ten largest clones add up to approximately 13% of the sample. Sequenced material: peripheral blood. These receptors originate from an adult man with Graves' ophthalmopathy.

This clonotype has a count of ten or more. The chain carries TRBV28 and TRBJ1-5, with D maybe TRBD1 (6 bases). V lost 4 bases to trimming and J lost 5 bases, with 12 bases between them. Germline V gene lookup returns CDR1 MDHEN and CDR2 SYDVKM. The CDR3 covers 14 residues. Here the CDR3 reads CASSSHRVDQPQHF. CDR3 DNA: TGTGCCAGCAGTTCTCACAGGGTGGATCAGCCCCAGCATTTT.

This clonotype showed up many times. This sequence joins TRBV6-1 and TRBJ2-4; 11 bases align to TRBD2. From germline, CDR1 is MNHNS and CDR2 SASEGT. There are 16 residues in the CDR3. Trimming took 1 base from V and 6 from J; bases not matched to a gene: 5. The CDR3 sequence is CASSEDSGRAANIQYF. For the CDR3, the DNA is TGTGCCAGCAGTGAAGATAGCGGGAGGGCGGCAAACATTCAGTACTTC.

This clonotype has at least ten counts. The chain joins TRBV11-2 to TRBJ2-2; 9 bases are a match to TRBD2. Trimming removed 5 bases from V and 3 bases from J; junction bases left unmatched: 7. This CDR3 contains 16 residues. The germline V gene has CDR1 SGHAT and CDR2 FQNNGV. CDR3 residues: CASSPKRGEDTGELFF. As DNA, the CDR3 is TGTGCCAGCAGCCCTAAGCGGGGGGAGGACACCGGGGAGCTGTTTTTT.

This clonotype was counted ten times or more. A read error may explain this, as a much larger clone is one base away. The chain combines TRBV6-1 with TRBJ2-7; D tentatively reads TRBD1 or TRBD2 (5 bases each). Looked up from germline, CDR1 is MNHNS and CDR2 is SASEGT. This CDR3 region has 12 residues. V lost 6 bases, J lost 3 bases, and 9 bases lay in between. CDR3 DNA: TGTGCCAGCAGGGAGGACAACTACGAGCAGTACTTC. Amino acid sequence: CASREDNYEQYF.

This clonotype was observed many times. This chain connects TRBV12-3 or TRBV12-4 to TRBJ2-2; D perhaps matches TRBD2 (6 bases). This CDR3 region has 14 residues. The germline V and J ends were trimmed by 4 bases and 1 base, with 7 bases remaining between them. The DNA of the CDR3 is TGTGCCAGCAGTTACGGGAGGAACACCGGGGAGCTGTTTTTT. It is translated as CASSYGRNTGELFF.

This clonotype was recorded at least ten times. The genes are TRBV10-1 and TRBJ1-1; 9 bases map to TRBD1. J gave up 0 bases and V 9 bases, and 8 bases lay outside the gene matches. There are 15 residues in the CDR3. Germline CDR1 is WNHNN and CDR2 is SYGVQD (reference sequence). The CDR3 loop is CARNTNRGLNTEAFF. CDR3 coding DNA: TGCGCCAGGAATACAAACAGGGGGCTGAACACTGAAGCTTTCTTT.

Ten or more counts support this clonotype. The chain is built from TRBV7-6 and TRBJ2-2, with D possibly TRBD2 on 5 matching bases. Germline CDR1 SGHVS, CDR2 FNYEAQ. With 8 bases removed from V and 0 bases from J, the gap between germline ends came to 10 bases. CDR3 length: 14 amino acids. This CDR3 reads CASSRVPNTGELFF. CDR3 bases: TGTGCCAGCTCGCGGGTACCGAACACCGGGGAGCTGTTTTTT.

The chain's CDR3 is CASSDSGGKTQYF. The CDR3 DNA reads as TGTGCCAGCAGTGATTCGGGGGGAAAGACCCAGTACTTC. V usage is TRBV6-1 and J usage is TRBJ2-5, with 7 bases that match TRBD2. CDR1 is MNHNS, CDR2 SASEGT, per germline. The CDR3 covers 13 residues. V shed 3 bases, J shed 6 bases, and the junction held 4 bases outside the gene matches.

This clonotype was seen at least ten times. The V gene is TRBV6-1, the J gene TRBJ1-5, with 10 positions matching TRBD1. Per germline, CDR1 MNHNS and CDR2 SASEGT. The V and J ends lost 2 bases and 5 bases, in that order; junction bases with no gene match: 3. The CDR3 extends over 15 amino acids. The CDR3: CASSERQGAHQPQHF. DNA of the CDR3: TGTGCCAGCAGTGAAAGACAGGGGGCCCATCAGCCCCAGCATTTT.

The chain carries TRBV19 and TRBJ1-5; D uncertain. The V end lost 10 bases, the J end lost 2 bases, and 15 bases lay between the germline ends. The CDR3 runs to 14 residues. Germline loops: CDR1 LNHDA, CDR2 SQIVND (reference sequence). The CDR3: CATGESLGNQPQHF. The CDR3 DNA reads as TGTGCCACCGGCGAATCTCTTGGCAATCAGCCCCAGCATTTT.

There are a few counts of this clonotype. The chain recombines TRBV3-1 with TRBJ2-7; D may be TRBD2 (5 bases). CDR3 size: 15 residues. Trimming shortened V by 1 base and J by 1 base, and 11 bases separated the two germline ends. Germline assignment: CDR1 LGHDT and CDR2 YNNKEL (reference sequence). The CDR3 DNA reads TGTGCCAGCAGCCAAGTCGCGGGTAGTTCCTACGAGCAGTACTTC. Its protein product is CASSQVAGSSYEQYF.

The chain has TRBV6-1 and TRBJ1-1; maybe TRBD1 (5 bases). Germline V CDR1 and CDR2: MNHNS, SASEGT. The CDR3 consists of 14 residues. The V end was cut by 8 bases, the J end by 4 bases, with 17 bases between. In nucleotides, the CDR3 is TGTGCCAGCGGGACGGAGGGTTCTGTCACTGAAGCTTTCTTT. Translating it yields CASGTEGSVTEAFF.

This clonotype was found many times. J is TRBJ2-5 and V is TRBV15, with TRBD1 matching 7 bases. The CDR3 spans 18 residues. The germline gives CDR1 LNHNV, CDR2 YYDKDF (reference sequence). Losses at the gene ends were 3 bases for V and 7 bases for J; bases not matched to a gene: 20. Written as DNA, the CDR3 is TGTGCCACCAGCAGTGGCCCCACAAGGGGGCAACCTTGGGGGACCCAGTACTTC. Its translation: CATSSGPTRGQPWGTQYF.

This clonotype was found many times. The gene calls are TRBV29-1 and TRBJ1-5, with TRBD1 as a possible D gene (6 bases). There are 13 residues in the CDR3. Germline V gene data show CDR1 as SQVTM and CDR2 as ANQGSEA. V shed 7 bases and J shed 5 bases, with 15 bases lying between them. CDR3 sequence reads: CSAREQGDQPQHF. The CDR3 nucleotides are TGCAGCGCCCGGGAACAGGGCGATCAGCCCCAGCATTTT.

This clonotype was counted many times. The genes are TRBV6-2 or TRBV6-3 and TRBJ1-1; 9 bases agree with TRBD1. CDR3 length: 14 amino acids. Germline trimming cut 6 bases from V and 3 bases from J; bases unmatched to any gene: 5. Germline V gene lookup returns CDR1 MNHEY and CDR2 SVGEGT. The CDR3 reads CASRGTGMYTEAFF. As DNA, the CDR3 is TGTGCCAGCAGGGGGACAGGGATGTACACTGAAGCTTTCTTT.